The 25 T cell receptor beta chains below were found in one sample sequenced in a study of T cells after yellow fever vaccination. TCRdb used MiXCR to reprocess the 5' RACE reads, holding one entry per CDR3 protein. This sample has about 240,000 distinct CDR3 sequences; 6.9% occur once, and the top ten carry 0.85%. Material: CD4+ T cells sorted from PBMCs, obtained 15 days after the yellow fever booster vaccination. The receptors were sampled from a man younger than 45 who received the YFV17D yellow fever vaccine.

This clonotype showed up many times. CDR3 sequence: CSARSGYEQYF. The CDR3 nucleotides read TGCAGTGCTAGAAGCGGGTACGAGCAGTACTTC. This chain joins TRBV20-1 and TRBJ2-7, with a weak D call TRBD2 (6 bases). In germline, CDR1 is DFQATT, CDR2 SNEGSKA (reference sequence). Between the trimmed V and J ends, which lost 2 bases and 4 bases, there was a span of 6 bases. The CDR3 has 11 residues.

This clonotype was detected a few times. The chain is built from TRBV5-1 and TRBJ2-5; 13 bases fit TRBD2. Germline V gene sequence: CDR1 SGHRS, CDR2 YFSETQ. CDR3 size: 16 residues. The V and J ends lost 3 bases and 3 bases, in that order; junction bases with no gene match: 5. The CDR3 DNA is TGCGCCAGCAGCTCGGGACTAGCGGGAAGCAAAGAGACCCAGTACTTC. Amino acid sequence: CASSSGLAGSKETQYF.

This clonotype occurred a few times. This chain uses TRBV3-1 with TRBJ2-1; D is undetermined. CDR3 size: 15 residues. V was shortened by 6 bases and J by 0 bases, with 12 bases between the two germline ends. Germline V CDR1 and CDR2: LGHDT, YNNKEL (reference sequence). Here the CDR3 DNA reads TGTGCCAGCAGAGGACCAGTAAGCTCCTACAATGAGCAGTTCTTC. This codes for CASRGPVSSYNEQFF.

There are a few counts of this clonotype. The chain joins TRBV9 to TRBJ2-2, with a tentative D call TRBD2 (6 bases). CDR1 SGDLS and CDR2 YYNGEE come from the germline V gene. V lost 2 bases and J 8 bases, leaving 25 bases between the germline ends. The CDR3 runs to 18 residues. CDR3 sequence reads: CASSVTLRDSVRGGELFF. The CDR3 region has the DNA TGTGCCAGCAGCGTTACCCTCAGGGACTCGGTGAGGGGAGGGGAGCTGTTTTTT.

This clonotype was seen many times. The chain carries TRBV27 and TRBJ2-1; TRBD2 matches 9 bases. The CDR3 consists of 13 residues. Germline V gene lookup returns CDR1 MNHEY and CDR2 SMNVEV (reference sequence). V lost 7 bases and J lost 8; bases outside the gene matches: 6. In DNA form, the CDR3 reads TGTGCCAGCATGGCTAGCGGGGCCTATGAGCAGTTCTTC. Protein: CASMASGAYEQFF.

At least ten counts were recorded for this clonotype. The chain couples TRBV5-1 to TRBJ2-7; TRBD1 matches 9 bases. This CDR3 has 14 amino acids. Germline V gene data show CDR1 as SGHRS and CDR2 as YFSETQ. V gave up 0 bases and J gave up 3 bases; unmatched junction bases: 1. The CDR3 sequence is CASSLGGQGYEQYF. For the CDR3, the DNA is TGCGCCAGCAGCTTGGGGGGACAGGGCTACGAGCAGTACTTC.

This clonotype was seen ten or more times. The rearrangement uses TRBV7-9 and TRBJ2-5; TRBD1 or TRBD2 may be the D gene (5 bases each). In germline, CDR1 is SEHNR, CDR2 FQNEAQ (reference sequence). This CDR3 comprises 13 residues. Trimming removed 3 bases from V and 9 bases from J, with 14 bases in between. The CDR3 is CASSFGAIGAQYF. The CDR3 DNA reads as TGTGCCAGCAGCTTTGGGGCTATCGGGGCCCAGTACTTC.

This clonotype came up a few times. This chain connects TRBV10-3 to TRBJ2-5; D not certain. The V gene lost 8 bases and the J gene lost 1 base, with 8 bases spanning the gap. Germline-derived CDR1 and CDR2 are ENHRY and SYGVKD. This CDR3 is 12 amino acids long. CDR3 sequence: CAIADSQETQYF. The CDR3 DNA is TGTGCCATCGCTGACTCCCAAGAGACCCAGTACTTC.

This clonotype was recorded a few times. The chain has TRBV10-3 and TRBJ2-7; 9 positions match TRBD2. The CDR3 is made up of 14 amino acids. With 3 bases clipped from V and 4 bases from J, the junction kept 4 bases outside the gene matches. CDR1 is ENHRY, CDR2 SYGVKD, per germline. CDR3 protein: CAISEYSGSYEQYF. The CDR3 DNA reads as TGTGCCATCAGTGAATATAGCGGGAGTTACGAGCAGTACTTC.

The genes are TRBV7-2 and TRBJ2-5; TRBD2 agrees at 8 bases. V dropped 5 bases and J dropped 4; count of bases not matched to a gene: 12. Per the germline V gene, CDR1 is SGHTA and CDR2 is FQGNSA. The CDR3 has 16 amino acids. The CDR3 DNA is TGTGCCAGCAGCCGCTCCGGGACTAGAGGGGGAGAGACCCAGTACTTC. Its translation: CASSRSGTRGGETQYF.

The CDR3 DNA is TGCAGCGTTCCCCGGACTAGCGAAGGTAGCACAGATACGCAGTATTTT. It encodes CSVPRTSEGSTDTQYF. The chain employs TRBV29-1 and TRBJ2-3; 9 bases align to TRBD2. The CDR3 runs to 16 residues. Germline-derived CDR1 and CDR2 are SQVTM and ANQGSEA. Losses at the gene ends were 5 bases for V and 0 bases for J; bases not matched to a gene: 9.

The chain is built from TRBV7-2 and TRBJ1-6, with TRBD1 matching 7 bases. The germline V gene has CDR1 SGHTA and CDR2 FQGNSA. The V segment lost 7 bases and the J segment 5 bases; nucleotides outside the gene matches: 5. CDR3 size: 14 residues. CDR3 sequence (DNA): TGTGCCAGCACCCGGGACAGCAATAATTCACCCCTCCACTTT. The encoded protein is CASTRDSNNSPLHF. Combining the CDR3 with reference TRBV7-2 and TRBJ1-6 gives the whole variable domain GAGVSQSPSNKVTEKGKDVELRCDPISGHTALYWYRQSLGQGLEFLIYFQGNSAPDKSGLPSDRFSAERTGGSVSTLTIQRTQQEDSAVYLCASTRDSNNSPLHFGNGTRLTVT.

V is TRBV10-3 and J is TRBJ2-1, with D perhaps TRBD1 or TRBD2 (5 bases each). V was shortened by 2 bases and J by 5 bases, with 16 bases between the two germline ends. The CDR3 has 16 amino acids. The germline gives CDR1 ENHRY, CDR2 SYGVKD. DNA for the CDR3: TGTGCCATCAGTGAGGGAGAGGGGACCCCCAACAATGAGCAGTTCTTC. Translating it yields CAISEGEGTPNNEQFF.

This clonotype has a handful of counts. The chain combines TRBV30 with TRBJ2-3; no reliable D call. Trimming cost V 0 bases and J 4 bases, with 5 bases left between them. Germline V gene sequence: CDR1 GTSNPN, CDR2 SVGIG (reference sequence). This CDR3 contains 12 residues. CDR3 nucleotides: TGTGCCTGGAGTGTATTGTCAGATACGCAGTATTTT. Translation gives CAWSVLSDTQYF.

The chain combines TRBV12-5 with TRBJ2-1; D call uncertain. The germline CDR1 and CDR2 sequences are LGHNT and FRNRAP. The CDR3 sequence is 15 residues long. V was trimmed by 5 bases and J by 2 bases, leaving 13 bases between them. DNA for the CDR3: TGTGCTAGTGGTACCACGAGACCCCCCTACAATGAGCAGTTCTTC. Protein sequence: CASGTTRPPYNEQFF.

This clonotype was seen many times. An end of the junction differs from the germline gene, which may be a read error. Here the CDR3 DNA reads TGCAGTGCTTCAAACCTCCAGCACCAGCATTTT. Translation gives CSASNLQHQHF. The chain joins TRBV20-1 to TRBJ1-5; D is unresolved. Germline loops: CDR1 DFQATT, CDR2 SNEGSKA (reference sequence). CDR3 size: 11 residues.

This clonotype showed up many times. This sequence joins TRBV7-9 and TRBJ2-3; 10 bases are shared with TRBD1. Germline V gene data show CDR1 as SEHNR and CDR2 as FQNEAQ (reference sequence). The CDR3 has 13 residues. Losses at the gene ends were 11 bases for V and 4 bases for J; bases not matched to a gene: 6. CDR3 nucleotides: TGTGCCGTCCGGGACAGGGGCCCAGATACGCAGTATTTT. It is translated as CAVRDRGPDTQYF.

CDR3 in amino acids: CASRPGSTDTQYF. The CDR3 DNA reads TGTGCCAGCAGGCCGGGAAGCACAGATACGCAGTATTTT. This sequence joins TRBV6-2 or TRBV6-3 and TRBJ2-3; D may be TRBD2 (5 bases). The CDR3 extends over 13 amino acids. The germline V gene has CDR1 MNHEY and CDR2 SVGEGT. V lost 6 bases, J lost 0 bases, and 7 bases lay in between.

The CDR3 DNA is TGCAGTGCTATGGTAGACAGCGGGATAGTTGTGGGTTACGAGCAGTACTTC. This sequence encodes CSAMVDSGIVVGYEQYF. This chain joins TRBV20-1 and TRBJ2-7, with 7 bases lining up with TRBD2. CDR1 DFQATT and CDR2 SNEGSKA come from the germline V gene (reference sequence). Trimming took 4 bases from V and 4 from J; bases not matched to a gene: 19. There are 17 residues in the CDR3.

This clonotype occurred a few times. The chain uses TRBV20-1 and TRBJ2-5; 8 bases map to TRBD2. Germline assignment: CDR1 DFQATT and CDR2 SNEGSKA (reference sequence). This CDR3 contains 15 residues. J was trimmed by 4 bases and V by 6 bases; bases with no gene match: 13. For the CDR3, the DNA is TGCAGTGCCATCTTGATCGGGAGGGCCGGAGAGACCCAGTACTTC. Translating it yields CSAILIGRAGETQYF.

This clonotype was seen ten or more times. The gene calls are TRBV20-1 and TRBJ2-4, with 10 bases matching TRBD1. V dropped 2 bases and J dropped 1; count of bases not matched to a gene: 5. From germline, CDR1 is DFQATT and CDR2 SNEGSKA (reference sequence). This CDR3 comprises 16 residues. The CDR3 spells CSARIGQGGAKNIQYF. The DNA of the CDR3 is TGCAGTGCTAGAATAGGACAGGGGGGGGCCAAAAACATTCAGTACTTC.

The J gene is TRBJ2-6, the V gene TRBV18; TRBD1 aligns across 9 bases. The trim removed 4 bases at V and 2 bases at J, leaving 6 bases unmatched. Germline V lookup: CDR1 KGHSH, CDR2 LQKENI. This CDR3 comprises 17 residues. CDR3 in DNA: TGTGCCAGCTCACGTCCCGGGACAGGGACTGGGGCCAACGTCCTGACTTTC. Translated, it gives CASSRPGTGTGANVLTF. The complete variable domain, with remaining parts taken from reference TRBV18 and TRBJ2-6, reads NAGVMQNPRHLVRRRGQEARLRCSPMKGHSHVYWYRQLPEEGLKFMVYLQKENIIDESGMPKERFSAEFPKEGPSILRIQQVVRGDSAAYFCASSRPGTGTGANVLTFGAGSRLTVL.

The chain carries TRBV6-6 and TRBJ2-5, with unresolved D. Per the germline V gene, CDR1 is MNHNY and CDR2 is SVGAGI (reference sequence). The V and J ends lost 6 bases and 5 bases respectively, with 7 bases between them. The CDR3 has 11 residues. CDR3 loop: CASRERETQYF. The CDR3 coding sequence is TGTGCCAGCAGAGAGAGGGAGACCCAGTACTTC.

This clonotype has ten or more counts. J is TRBJ2-3 and V is TRBV7-2; 7 bases align to TRBD2. Germline V CDR1 and CDR2: SGHTA, FQGNSA. The CDR3 runs 15 residues. The trim removed 5 bases at V and 4 bases at J, leaving 9 bases unmatched. CDR3 nucleotide sequence: TGTGCCAGCAGCCAGCAGACTAGCCTAGCAGATACGCAGTATTTT. Amino acid sequence: CASSQQTSLADTQYF.

The chain is built from TRBV10-3 and TRBJ2-3, with D unclear. This CDR3 has 14 amino acids. CDR1 ENHRY and CDR2 SYGVKD come from the germline V gene. Trimming stripped 2 bases from V and 1 base from J, with 7 bases between. The CDR3 is CAISEGVGTDTQYF. Written as DNA, the CDR3 is TGTGCCATCAGTGAGGGCGTAGGCACAGATACGCAGTATTTT.